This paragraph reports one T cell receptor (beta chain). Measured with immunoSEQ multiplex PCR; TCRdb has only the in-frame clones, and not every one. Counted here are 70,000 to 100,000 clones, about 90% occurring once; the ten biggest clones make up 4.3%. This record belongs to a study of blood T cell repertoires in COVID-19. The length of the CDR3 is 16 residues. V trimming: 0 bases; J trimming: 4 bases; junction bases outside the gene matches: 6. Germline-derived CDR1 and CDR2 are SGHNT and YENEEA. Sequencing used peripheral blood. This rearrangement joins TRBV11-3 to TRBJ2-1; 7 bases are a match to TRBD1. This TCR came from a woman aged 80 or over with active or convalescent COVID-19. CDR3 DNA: TGTGCCAGCAGCTTAGACAGGGGGACCCAATACAATGAGCAGTTCTTC. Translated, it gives CASSLDRGTQYNEQFF.